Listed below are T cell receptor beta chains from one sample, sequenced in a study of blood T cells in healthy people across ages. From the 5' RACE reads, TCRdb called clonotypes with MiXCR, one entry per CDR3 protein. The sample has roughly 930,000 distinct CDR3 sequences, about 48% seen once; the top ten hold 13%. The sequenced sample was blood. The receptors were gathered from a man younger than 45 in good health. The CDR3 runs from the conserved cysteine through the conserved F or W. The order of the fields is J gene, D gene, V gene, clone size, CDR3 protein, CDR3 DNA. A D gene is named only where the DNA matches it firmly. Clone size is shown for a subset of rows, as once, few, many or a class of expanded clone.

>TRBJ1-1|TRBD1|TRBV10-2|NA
CASYGGTGGTEAFF
TGCGCCAGCTACGGGGGGACAGGAGGGACTGAAGCTTTCTTT
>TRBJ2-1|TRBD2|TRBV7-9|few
CASSRIIAGENEQFF
TGTGCCAGCAGCCGGATTATAGCGGGGGAAAATGAGCAGTTCTTC
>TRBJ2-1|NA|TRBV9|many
CASSPRGFSSYNEQFF
TGTGCCAGCAGCCCTAGAGGATTCAGCTCCTACAATGAGCAGTTCTTC
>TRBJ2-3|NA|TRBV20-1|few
CSARDFGRTYTDTQYF
TGCAGTGCTAGAGACTTTGGGAGGACGTACACAGATACGCAGTATTTT
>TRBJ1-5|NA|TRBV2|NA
CASRPVGDINSNQPQHF
TGTGCCAGCAGGCCTGTTGGCGACATCAATAGCAATCAGCCCCAGCATTTT
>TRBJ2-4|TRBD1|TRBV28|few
CASSRQGAVGKQYF
TGTGCCAGCAGTCGACAGGGGGCGGTAGGAAAACAGTACTTC
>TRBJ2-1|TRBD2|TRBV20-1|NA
CSARDPRLAGGSEQFF
TGCAGTGCTAGAGATCCGAGACTAGCGGGGGGTAGTGAGCAGTTCTTC
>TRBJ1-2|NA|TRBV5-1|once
CASSNENYGYTF
TGCGCCAGCAGTAACGAGAACTATGGCTACACCTTC
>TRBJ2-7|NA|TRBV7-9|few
CASSITEFSYEQYF
TGTGCCAGCAGCATAACTGAGTTCTCCTACGAGCAGTACTTC
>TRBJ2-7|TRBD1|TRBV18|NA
CASSPMDRATYEQYF
TGTGCCAGCTCACCAATGGACAGGGCTACCTACGAGCAGTACTTC
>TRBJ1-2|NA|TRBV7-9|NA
CASSLEAVNNYGYTF
TGTGCCAGCAGCTTAGAGGCAGTAAACAACTATGGCTACACCTTC
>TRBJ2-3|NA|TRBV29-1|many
CSVSRPGTLTDTQYF
TGCAGCGTTTCTCGCCCCGGGACTCTAACAGATACGCAGTATTTT
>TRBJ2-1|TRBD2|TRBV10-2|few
CASKLAGTSSYNEQFF
TGCGCCAGCAAGCTAGCGGGGACGAGCTCCTACAATGAGCAGTTCTTC
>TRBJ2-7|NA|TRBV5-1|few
CASSPSPGLSYEQYF
TGCGCCAGCAGTCCCTCCCCGGGACTGAGCTACGAGCAGTACTTC
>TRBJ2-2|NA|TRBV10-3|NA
CAISDILMNTGELFF
TGTGCCATCAGTGACATACTGATGAACACCGGGGAGCTGTTTTTT
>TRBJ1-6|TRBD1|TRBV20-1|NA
CSARTDRDLLRNSPLHF
TGCAGTGCGCGGACGGACAGGGATCTTCTTAGAAATTCACCCCTCCACTTT
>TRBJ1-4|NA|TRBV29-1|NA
CSVEIKGIATNEKLFF
TGCAGCGTTGAAATAAAGGGTATTGCAACTAATGAAAAGCTGTTTTTT
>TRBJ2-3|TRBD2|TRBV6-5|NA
CASSYSSPAGGRKDTRYF
TGTGCCAGCAGTTACTCGAGCCCAGCGGGGGGTCGCAAAGATACGCGGTATTTT
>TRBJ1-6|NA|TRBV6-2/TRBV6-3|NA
CASRPNRDTPSPLHF
TGTGCCAGCAGACCAAACCGGGACACACCTTCACCCCTCCACTTT
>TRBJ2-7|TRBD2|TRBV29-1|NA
CSVQGWGGTSQQYF
TGCAGCGTTCAAGGTTGGGGGGGGACCTCTCAGCAGTACTTC
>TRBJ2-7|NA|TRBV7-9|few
CASSQPGLAGEQYF
TGTGCCAGCAGCCAACCTGGGCTAGCAGGGGAGCAGTACTTC
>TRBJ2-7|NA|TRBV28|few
CASSLISTGAAYEQYF
TGTGCCAGCAGTTTAATTTCGACAGGAGCCGCCTACGAGCAGTACTTC
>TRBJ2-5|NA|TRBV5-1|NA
CASSPGRTQETQYF
TGCGCCAGCAGCCCCGGACGGACCCAAGAGACCCAGTACTTC
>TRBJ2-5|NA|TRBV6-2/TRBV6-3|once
CASSYNPGVDAEETQYF
TGTGCCAGCAGTTATAACCCTGGAGTGGATGCCGAAGAGACCCAGTACTTC
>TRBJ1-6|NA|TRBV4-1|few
CASSQVNLGFLDSPLHF
TGCGCCAGCAGCCAAGTTAATTTAGGGTTTTTAGACTCACCCCTCCACTTT
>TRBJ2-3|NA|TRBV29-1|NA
CSVEVPGSDTQYF
TGCAGCGTTGAGGTGCCAGGGTCAGATACGCAGTATTTT
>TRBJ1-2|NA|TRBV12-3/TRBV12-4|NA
CASSLGATVYGYTF
TGTGCCAGCAGTTTAGGGGCCACGGTCTATGGCTACACCTTC
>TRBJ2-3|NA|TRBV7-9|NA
CASSLALTASTDTQYF
TGTGCCAGCAGCTTAGCGCTGACAGCTAGCACAGATACGCAGTATTTT
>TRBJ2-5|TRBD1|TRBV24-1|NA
CATSEGQGLQETQYF
TGTGCCACCAGTGAGGGACAGGGCCTCCAAGAGACCCAGTACTTC
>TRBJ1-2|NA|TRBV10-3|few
CAISESSSGPLYGYTF
TGTGCCATCAGTGAGTCGAGTTCCGGGCCGTTGTATGGCTACACCTTC
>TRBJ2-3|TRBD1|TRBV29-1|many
CSVPRSTGVADTQYF
TGCAGCGTGCCAAGATCGACAGGGGTAGCCGATACGCAGTATTTT
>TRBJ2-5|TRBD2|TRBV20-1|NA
CSARDWQGGNEQYF
TGCAGTGCTAGAGATTGGCAGGGAGGGAATGAGCAGTACTTC
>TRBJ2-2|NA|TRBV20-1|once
CIVLAYTGELFF
TGCATTGTACTAGCCTACACCGGGGAGCTGTTTTTT
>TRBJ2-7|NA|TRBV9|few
CASSVDQETYEQYF
TGTGCCAGCAGCGTAGACCAGGAAACCTACGAGCAGTACTTC
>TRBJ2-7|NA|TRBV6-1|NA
CASSAYRLLTYEQYF
TGTGCCAGCAGTGCGTACAGGTTACTAACCTACGAGCAGTACTTC
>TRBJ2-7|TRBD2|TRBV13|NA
CASSLGWLAGAEQYF
TGTGCCAGCAGCTTAGGTTGGCTAGCGGGGGCTGAGCAGTACTTC
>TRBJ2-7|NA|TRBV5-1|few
CASSLEAQGEQYF
TGCGCCAGCAGCCTAGAAGCACAGGGTGAGCAGTACTTC
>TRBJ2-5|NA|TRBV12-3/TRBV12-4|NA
CASSFGRWETQYF
TGTGCCAGCAGTTTTGGGAGATGGGAGACCCAGTACTTC
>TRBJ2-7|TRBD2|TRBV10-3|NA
CAIRALAGSYEQYF
TGTGCCATCAGAGCACTAGCGGGGAGCTACGAGCAGTACTTC
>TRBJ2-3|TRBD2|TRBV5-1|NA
CASSPGSGGYTDTQYF
TGCGCCAGCAGCCCCGGATCGGGGGGATACACAGATACGCAGTATTTT
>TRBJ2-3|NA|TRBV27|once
CASRGLLGTQYF
TGTGCCAGCAGGGGCCTTCTAGGTACGCAGTATTTT
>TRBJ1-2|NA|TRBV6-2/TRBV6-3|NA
CASIGSARGYTF
TGTGCCAGCATCGGGAGCGCTCGCGGCTACACCTTC
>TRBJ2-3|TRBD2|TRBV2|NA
CASMGGYTQYF
TGTGCCAGCATGGGGGGGTATACGCAGTATTTT
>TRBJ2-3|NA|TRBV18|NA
CASSPPATDTQYF
TGTGCCAGCTCACCACCGGCCACAGATACGCAGTATTTT
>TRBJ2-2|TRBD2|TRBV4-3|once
CASSQVRGGPGELFF
TGCGCCAGCAGCCAAGTACGGGGGGGCCCCGGGGAGCTGTTTTTT
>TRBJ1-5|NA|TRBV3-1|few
CASSQDSGLSNQPQHF
TGTGCCAGCAGCCAAGATTCGGGCCTAAGCAATCAGCCCCAGCATTTT
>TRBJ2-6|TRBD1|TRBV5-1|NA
CASSRTYDRGTGANVLTF
TGCGCCAGCAGCCGTACTTACGACAGGGGTACTGGGGCCAACGTCCTGACTTTC
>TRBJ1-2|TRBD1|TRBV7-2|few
CASSARQGLGYTF
TGTGCCAGCAGCGCCAGACAGGGGCTGGGCTACACCTTC
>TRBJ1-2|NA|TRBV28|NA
CASSLSGLARVVNYGYTF
TGTGCCAGCAGTTTATCCGGTCTCGCGAGGGTGGTAAACTATGGCTACACCTTC
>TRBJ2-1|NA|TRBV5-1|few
CASSLGRRYNEQFF
TGCGCCAGCAGCTTGGGCCGCCGCTACAATGAGCAGTTCTTC
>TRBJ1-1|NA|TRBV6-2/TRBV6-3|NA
CASSFAPQGTEAFF
TGTGCCAGCAGTTTTGCCCCCCAGGGCACTGAAGCTTTCTTT
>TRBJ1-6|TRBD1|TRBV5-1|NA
CASSLGGQRSAPLHF
TGCGCCAGCAGCTTGGGGGGACAGCGATCGGCACCCCTCCACTTT
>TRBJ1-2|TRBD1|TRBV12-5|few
CASGLATGVGGYTF
TGTGCTAGTGGTTTGGCGACAGGGGTCGGTGGCTACACCTTC
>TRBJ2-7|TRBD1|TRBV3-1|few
CASSPYPTGAYEQYF
TGTGCCAGCAGCCCTTATCCCACAGGGGCCTACGAGCAGTACTTC
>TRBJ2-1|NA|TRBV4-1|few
CASSHVSFGAYNEQFF
TGCGCCAGCAGCCACGTTTCCTTTGGGGCCTACAATGAGCAGTTCTTC